These T cell receptor beta chains were read from a single sample in a study of neurological immune-mediated disorders. MiXCR was run by TCRdb on the 5' RACE reads, yielding one entry per CDR3 protein. In the table there are 85,000 to 90,000 distinct CDR3 sequences, under 4.5% of which are singletons. The sample taken for sequencing was PBMCs. These receptors originate from a woman aged 50 to 60 with multiple sclerosis. The CDR3 runs from the conserved cysteine through the conserved F or W. The order of the fields is D gene, V gene, J gene, clone size, CDR3 DNA, CDR3 protein. D genes are given only for firm matches. Size is omitted from some rows. Given values are once, few, many or a class for expanded clones.

TRBD1	TRBV12-3/TRBV12-4	TRBJ1-5	many	TGTGCCAGCAGTCAACAGGGGGCGAGCAATCAGCCCCAGCATTTT	CASSQQGASNQPQHF
TRBD2	TRBV6-6	TRBJ2-7	many	TGTGCCAGCAGTTACGGGGGGGTCGAGCAGTACTTC	CASSYGGVEQYF
-	TRBV20-1	TRBJ2-3	many	TGCAGTGCTAGAGATCACCGGGGGAGAGGCACAGATACGCAGTATTTT	CSARDHRGRGTDTQYF
TRBD2	TRBV7-9	TRBJ2-5	many	TGTGCCAGCAGCTTAGATGGACTAGTGGAGACCCAGTACTTC	CASSLDGLVETQYF
TRBD2	TRBV5-1	TRBJ2-4	many	TGCGCCAGCAGCCCCCGGCCTAGGACTAGCGGGGGTCACATTCAGTACTTC	CASSPRPRTSGGHIQYF
-	TRBV7-2	TRBJ1-5	-	TGTGCCAGCAGCTTAGAGGTCCTCCAGCCCCAGCATTTT	CASSLEVLQPQHF
TRBD2	TRBV9	TRBJ2-1	many	TGTGCCAGCAGCTCTCTAGCGGGGGGTGGCAATGAGCAGTTCTTC	CASSSLAGGGNEQFF
-	TRBV7-3	TRBJ1-1	many	TGTGCCAGCAGGGAGGGAGCAGGGACGACTGAAGCTTTCTTT	CASREGAGTTEAFF
-	TRBV20-1	TRBJ2-3	many	TGCAGCCCCCAGGGGCTTGACGAACCCGTGGGCACAGATACGCAGTATTTT	CSPQGLDEPVGTDTQYF
-	TRBV3-1	TRBJ2-1	many	TGTGCCAGCAGCCAAGTGGGACCGGGGCACAATGAGCAGTTCTTC	CASSQVGPGHNEQFF
-	TRBV20-1	TRBJ2-1	-	TGCAGTGCTAGTGGGGGCAGGAGAAACAATGAGCAGTTCTTC	CSASGGRRNNEQFF
-	TRBV7-9	TRBJ2-3	many	TGTGCCAGCACCCCACCCGCAGGCACAGATACGCAGTATTTT	CASTPPAGTDTQYF
-	TRBV9	TRBJ1-1	many	TGTGCCAGCAGCGTAGTGATCTTCGGTGAAGCTTTCTTT	CASSVVIFGEAFF
-	TRBV5-1	TRBJ2-4	many	TGCGCCAGCAGCTTTAGGGCTGCAAATAACATTCAGTACTTC	CASSFRAANNIQYF
TRBD2	TRBV7-9	TRBJ2-1	many	TGTGCCAGCAGTCCCAGGTGGGGGGGCTACAATGAGCAGTTCTTC	CASSPRWGGYNEQFF
-	TRBV7-2	TRBJ2-7	many	TGTGCCAGCAACGTACCAGGGCCCCCCTACGAGCAGTACTTC	CASNVPGPPYEQYF
TRBD1	TRBV5-1	TRBJ1-2	many	TGCGCCAGCAGCCCCGCAGGGGGAAATGGCTACACCTTC	CASSPAGGNGYTF
TRBD1	TRBV12-3/TRBV12-4	TRBJ1-2	many	TGTGCCAGCAGTTTTACTCAGGGGGCCAGGGTAACCTATGGCTACACCTTC	CASSFTQGARVTYGYTF
-	TRBV5-1	TRBJ2-7	many	TGCGCCAGCAGCCCCGAAGGTAGCTTCGGCGAGCAGTACTTC	CASSPEGSFGEQYF
-	TRBV27	TRBJ2-3	many	TGTGCCAGCAGTCCCGACACAGCTAGCACAGATACGCAGTATTTT	CASSPDTASTDTQYF
-	TRBV7-9	TRBJ2-2	many	TGTGCCAGCAGCTTAATTGAGTACGGGGAGCTGTTTTTT	CASSLIEYGELFF
TRBD2	TRBV20-1	TRBJ2-5	many	TGCAGTGCTAGAGATGTTGGTAGCGGGGCTGTAGAGACCCAGTACTTC	CSARDVGSGAVETQYF